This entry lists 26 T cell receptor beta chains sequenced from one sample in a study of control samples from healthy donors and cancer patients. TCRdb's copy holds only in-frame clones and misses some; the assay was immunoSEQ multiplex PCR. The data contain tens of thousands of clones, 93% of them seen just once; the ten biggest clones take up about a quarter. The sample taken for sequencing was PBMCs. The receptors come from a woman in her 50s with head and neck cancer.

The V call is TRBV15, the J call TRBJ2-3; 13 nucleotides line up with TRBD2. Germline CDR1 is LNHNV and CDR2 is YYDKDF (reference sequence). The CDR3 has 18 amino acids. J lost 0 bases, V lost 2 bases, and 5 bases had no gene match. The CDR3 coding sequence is TGTGCCACCAGCAGACCCATGGGACTAGCGGGAAGCACAGATACGCAGTATTTT. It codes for CATSRPMGLAGSTDTQYF. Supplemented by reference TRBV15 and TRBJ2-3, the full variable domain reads DAMVIQNPRYQVTQFGKPVTLSCSQTLNHNVMYWYQQKSSQAPKLLFHYYDKDFNNEADTPDNFQSRRPNTSFCFLDIRSPGLGDTAMYLCATSRPMGLAGSTDTQYFGPGTRLTVL.

The CDR3 DNA reads as TGCAGCGTAGACCCTTCTTCCGTAGGAAATGAGCAGTTCTTC. The encoded protein is CSVDPSSVGNEQFF. The V gene is TRBV29-1, the J gene TRBJ2-1; the D is unclear. The length of the CDR3 is 14 residues. Germline values: CDR1 SQVTM, CDR2 ANQGSEA. V was clipped by 6 bases and J by 7 bases, with 19 bases between them.

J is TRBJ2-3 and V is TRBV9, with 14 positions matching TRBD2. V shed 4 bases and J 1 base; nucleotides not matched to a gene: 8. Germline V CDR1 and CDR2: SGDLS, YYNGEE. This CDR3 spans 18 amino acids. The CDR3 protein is CASSPRTSGRPGTDTQYF. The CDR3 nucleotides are TGTGCCAGCAGCCCGCGGACTAGCGGGAGGCCTGGCACAGATACGCAGTATTTT.

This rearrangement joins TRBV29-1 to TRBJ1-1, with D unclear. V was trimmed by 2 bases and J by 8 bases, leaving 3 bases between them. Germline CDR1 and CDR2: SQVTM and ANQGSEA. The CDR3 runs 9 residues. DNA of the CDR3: TGCAGCGTTGAACCGGAAGCTTTCTTT. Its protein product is CSVEPEAFF.

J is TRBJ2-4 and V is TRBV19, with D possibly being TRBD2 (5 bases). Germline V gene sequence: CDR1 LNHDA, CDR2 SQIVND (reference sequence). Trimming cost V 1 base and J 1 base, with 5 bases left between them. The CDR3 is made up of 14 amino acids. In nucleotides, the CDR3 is TGTGCCAGTAGTATAGGAGGGGCCAAAAACATTCAGTACTTC. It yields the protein CASSIGGAKNIQYF.

The CDR3 DNA sequence: TGTGCCAGCTCCTCCGACAGGACTAACACCGGGGAGCTGTTTTTT. Its translation is CASSSDRTNTGELFF. The chain carries TRBV28 and TRBJ2-2, with a possible D match to TRBD1 (6 bases). Germline V gene sequence: CDR1 MDHEN, CDR2 SYDVKM. V dropped 8 bases and J dropped 2 bases, with 15 bases sitting between them. This CDR3 contains 15 residues. The full variable domain, completed using reference TRBV28 and TRBJ2-2, is DVKVTQSSRYLVKRTGEKVFLECVQDMDHENMFWYRQDPGLGLRLIYFSYDVKMKEKGDIPEGYSVSREKKERFSLILESASTNQTSMYLCASSSDRTNTGELFFGEGSRLTVL.

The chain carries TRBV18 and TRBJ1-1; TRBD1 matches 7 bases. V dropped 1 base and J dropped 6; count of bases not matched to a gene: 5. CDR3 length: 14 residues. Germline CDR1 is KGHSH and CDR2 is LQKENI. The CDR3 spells CASSPLQGRSEAFF. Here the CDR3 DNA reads TGTGCCAGCTCACCACTACAGGGGAGGTCTGAAGCTTTCTTT.

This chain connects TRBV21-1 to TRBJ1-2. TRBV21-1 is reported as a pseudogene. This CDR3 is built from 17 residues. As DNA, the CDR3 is TGTGCCAGCAGCAAAAGCCCCATCGACGGCCTCCCTTATGGCTACACCTTC. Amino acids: CASSKSPIDGLPYGYTF.

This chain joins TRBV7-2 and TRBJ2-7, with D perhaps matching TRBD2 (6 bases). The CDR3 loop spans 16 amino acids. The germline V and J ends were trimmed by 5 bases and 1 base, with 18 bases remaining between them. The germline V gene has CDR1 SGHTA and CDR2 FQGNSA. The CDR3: CASSQRSGLISYEQYF. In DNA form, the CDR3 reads TGTGCCAGCAGCCAGAGGAGCGGGCTTATTTCCTACGAGCAGTACTTC.

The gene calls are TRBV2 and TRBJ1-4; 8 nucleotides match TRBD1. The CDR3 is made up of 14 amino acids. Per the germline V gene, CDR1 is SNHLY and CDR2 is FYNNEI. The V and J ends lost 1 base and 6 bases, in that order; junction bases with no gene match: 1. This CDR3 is CASSEEDRDEKLFF. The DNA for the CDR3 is TGTGCCAGCAGTGAAGAGGACAGGGATGAAAAACTGTTTTTT.

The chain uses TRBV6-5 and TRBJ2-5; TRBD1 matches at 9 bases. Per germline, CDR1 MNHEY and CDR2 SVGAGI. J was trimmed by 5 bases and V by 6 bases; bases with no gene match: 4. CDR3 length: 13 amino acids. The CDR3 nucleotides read TGTGCCAGCAGACAGGGGGCATCGGAGACCCAGTACTTC. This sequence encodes CASRQGASETQYF.

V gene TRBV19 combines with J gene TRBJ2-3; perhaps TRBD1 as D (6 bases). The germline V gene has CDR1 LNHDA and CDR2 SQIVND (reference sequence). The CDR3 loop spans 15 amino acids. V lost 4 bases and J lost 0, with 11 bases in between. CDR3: CASSSWTASTDTQYF. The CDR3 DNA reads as TGTGCCAGTAGTAGTTGGACAGCTAGCACAGATACGCAGTATTTT.

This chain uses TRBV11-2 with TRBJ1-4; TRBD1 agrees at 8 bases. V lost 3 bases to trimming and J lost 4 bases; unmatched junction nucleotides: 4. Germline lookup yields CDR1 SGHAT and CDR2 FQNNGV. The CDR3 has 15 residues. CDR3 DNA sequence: TGTGCCAGCAGCTTGCAGGGGGCGGATAATGAAAAACTGTTTTTT. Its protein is CASSLQGADNEKLFF.

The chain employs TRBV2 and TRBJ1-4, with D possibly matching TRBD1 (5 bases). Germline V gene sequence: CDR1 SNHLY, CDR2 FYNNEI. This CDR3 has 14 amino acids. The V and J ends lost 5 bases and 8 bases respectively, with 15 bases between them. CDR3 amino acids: CASSNRMGGEKLFF. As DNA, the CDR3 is TGTGCCAGCAGTAACAGGATGGGGGGGGAAAAACTGTTTTTT. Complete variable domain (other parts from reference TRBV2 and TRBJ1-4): EPEVTQTPSHQVTQMGQEVILRCVPISNHLYFYWYRQILGQKVEFLVSFYNNEISEKSEIFDDQFSVERPDGSNFTLKIRSTKLEDSAMYFCASSNRMGGEKLFFGSGTQLSVL.

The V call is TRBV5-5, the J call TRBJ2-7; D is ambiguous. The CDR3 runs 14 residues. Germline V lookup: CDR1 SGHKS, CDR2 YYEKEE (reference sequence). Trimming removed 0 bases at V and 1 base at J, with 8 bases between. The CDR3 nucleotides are TGTGCCAGCAGCTTGGGTAGCTCTTCCTACGAGCAGTACTTC. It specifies CASSLGSSSYEQYF.

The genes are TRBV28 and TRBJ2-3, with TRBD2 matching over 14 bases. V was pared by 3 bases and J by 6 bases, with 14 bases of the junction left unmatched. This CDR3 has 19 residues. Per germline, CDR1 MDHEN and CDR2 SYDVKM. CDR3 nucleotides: TGTGCCAGCAGTTTCCAAGGGGGACTAGCGGGGGTACACCCGGATACGCAGTATTTT. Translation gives CASSFQGGLAGVHPDTQYF.

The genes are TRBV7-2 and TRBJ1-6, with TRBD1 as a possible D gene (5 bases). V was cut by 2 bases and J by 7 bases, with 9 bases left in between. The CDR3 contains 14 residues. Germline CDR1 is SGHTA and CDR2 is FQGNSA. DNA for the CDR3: TGTGCCAGCAGCTTAAGGGGCCGAAATTCACCCCTCCACTTT. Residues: CASSLRGRNSPLHF. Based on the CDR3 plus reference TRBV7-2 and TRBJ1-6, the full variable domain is GAGVSQSPSNKVTEKGKDVELRCDPISGHTALYWYRQSLGQGLEFLIYFQGNSAPDKSGLPSDRFSAERTGGSVSTLTIQRTQQEDSAVYLCASSLRGRNSPLHFGNGTRLTVT.

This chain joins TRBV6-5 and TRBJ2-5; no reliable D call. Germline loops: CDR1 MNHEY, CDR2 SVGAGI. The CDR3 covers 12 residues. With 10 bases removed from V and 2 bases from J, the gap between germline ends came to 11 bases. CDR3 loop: CATGRSQETQYF. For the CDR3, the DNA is TGTGCCACCGGACGTTCGCAAGAGACCCAGTACTTC.

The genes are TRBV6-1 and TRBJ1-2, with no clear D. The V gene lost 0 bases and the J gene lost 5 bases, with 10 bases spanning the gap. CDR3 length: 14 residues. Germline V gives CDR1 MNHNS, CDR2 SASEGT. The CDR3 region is CASSEALGWYGYTF. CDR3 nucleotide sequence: TGTGCCAGCAGTGAAGCGCTAGGGTGGTATGGCTACACCTTC.

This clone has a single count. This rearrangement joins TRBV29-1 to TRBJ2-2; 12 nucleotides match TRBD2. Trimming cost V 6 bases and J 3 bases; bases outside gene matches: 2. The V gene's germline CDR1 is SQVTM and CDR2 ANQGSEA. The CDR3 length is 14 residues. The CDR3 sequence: CSVRLAGDTGELFF. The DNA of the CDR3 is TGCAGCGTCCGACTAGCGGGAGACACCGGGGAGCTGTTTTTT.

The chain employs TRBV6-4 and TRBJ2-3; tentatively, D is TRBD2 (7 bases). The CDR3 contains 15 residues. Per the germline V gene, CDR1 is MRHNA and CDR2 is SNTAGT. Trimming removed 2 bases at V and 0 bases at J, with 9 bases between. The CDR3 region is CASSDGGASTDTQYF. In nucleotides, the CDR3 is TGTGCCAGCAGTGACGGGGGGGCTAGCACAGATACGCAGTATTTT.

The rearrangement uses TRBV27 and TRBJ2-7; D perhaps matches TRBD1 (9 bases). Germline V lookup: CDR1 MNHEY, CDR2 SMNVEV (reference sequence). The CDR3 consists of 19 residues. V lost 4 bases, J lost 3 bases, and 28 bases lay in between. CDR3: CASSSNRGPGGPRVYEQYF. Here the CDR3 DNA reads TGTGCCAGCAGTTCGAACAGGGGGCCGGGGGGGCCGAGGGTCTACGAGCAGTACTTC.

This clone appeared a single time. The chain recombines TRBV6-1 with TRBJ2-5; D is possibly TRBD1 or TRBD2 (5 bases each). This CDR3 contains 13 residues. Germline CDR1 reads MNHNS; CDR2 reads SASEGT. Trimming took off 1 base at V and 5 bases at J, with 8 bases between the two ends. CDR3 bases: TGTGCCAGCAGTGAAGATTGGGGGGAGACCCAGTACTTC. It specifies CASSEDWGETQYF.

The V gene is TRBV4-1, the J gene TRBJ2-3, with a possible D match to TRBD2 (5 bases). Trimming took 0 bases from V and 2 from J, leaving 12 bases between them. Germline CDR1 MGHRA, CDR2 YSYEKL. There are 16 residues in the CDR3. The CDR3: CASSQDGEIYTDTQYF. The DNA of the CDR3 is TGCGCCAGCAGCCAAGATGGGGAGATTTACACAGATACGCAGTATTTT.

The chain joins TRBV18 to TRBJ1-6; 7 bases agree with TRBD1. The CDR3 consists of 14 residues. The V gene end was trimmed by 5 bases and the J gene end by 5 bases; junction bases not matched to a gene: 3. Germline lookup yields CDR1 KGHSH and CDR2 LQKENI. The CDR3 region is CASSFGTDNSPLHF. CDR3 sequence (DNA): TGTGCCAGCTCATTCGGGACAGATAATTCACCCCTCCACTTT.

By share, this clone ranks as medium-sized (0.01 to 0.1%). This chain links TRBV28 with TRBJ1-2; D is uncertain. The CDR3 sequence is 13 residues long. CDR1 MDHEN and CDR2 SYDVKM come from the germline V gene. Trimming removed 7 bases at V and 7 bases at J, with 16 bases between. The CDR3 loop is CASIPIEGGGYTF. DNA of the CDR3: TGTGCCAGCATCCCTATCGAGGGCGGTGGCTACACCTTC.